Following are 14 T cell receptor beta chains from one sample sequenced in a study of control samples from healthy donors and cancer patients. Libraries were prepared by immunoSEQ multiplex PCR; TCRdb keeps only in-frame clonotypes and omits some of them. The data hold 100,000 or so clones, with 83% observed a single time. The sample consisted of blood. The receptors stem from a woman in her forties or fifties in good health.

A few counts support this clone. The gene calls are TRBV4-3 and TRBJ1-3; D not certain. Germline CDR1 reads LGHNA; CDR2 reads YSLEER. Trimming stripped 3 bases from V and 0 bases from J, with 12 bases between. The CDR3 is 16 residues long. The CDR3 DNA reads as TGCGCCAGCAGCCAGGCGGGGAGAAGCTCTGGAAACACCATATATTTT. Translation: CASSQAGRSSGNTIYF.

The V gene is TRBV11-3, the J gene TRBJ1-1; tentatively, D is TRBD1 (5 bases). The CDR3 is 14 residues long. Germline CDR1 is SGHNT and CDR2 is YENEEA. V dropped 1 base and J dropped 6 bases, with 12 bases sitting between them. CDR3 residues: CASSLGGGAAEAFF. For the CDR3, the DNA is TGTGCCAGCAGCTTAGGTGGTGGGGCTGCTGAAGCTTTCTTT. Using reference TRBV11-3 and TRBJ1-1 for the parts outside the CDR3, the full variable domain is EAGVVQSPRYKIIEKKQPVAFWCNPISGHNTLYWYLQNLGQGPELLIRYENEEAVDDSQLPKDRFSAERLKGVDSTLKIQPAELGDSAVYLCASSLGGGAAEAFFGQGTRLTVV.

V is TRBV7-2 and J is TRBJ2-5; TRBD2 matches 7 bases. Germline CDR1 is SGHTA and CDR2 is FQGNSA. The length of the CDR3 is 13 residues. The junction had 5 bases not matched to a gene; V was cut back by 5 bases and J by 5 bases. CDR3 in DNA: TGTGCCAGCAGCCCTAGACTAGCTGAGACCCAGTACTTC. This gives the protein CASSPRLAETQYF.

This sequence joins TRBV19 and TRBJ2-3; weak D call: TRBD2 (6 bases). CDR3 length: 16 residues. The germline V and J ends were trimmed by 3 bases and 1 base, with 14 bases remaining between them. Germline V gene sequence: CDR1 LNHDA, CDR2 SQIVND (reference sequence). CDR3: CASSISGDSGTDTQYF. CDR3 sequence (DNA): TGTGCCAGTAGTATCTCCGGGGACTCTGGCACAGATACGCAGTATTTT.

This chain connects TRBV5-1 to TRBJ2-3; D is unresolved. Germline lookup yields CDR1 SGHRS and CDR2 YFSETQ. The CDR3 is 12 residues long. V dropped 4 bases and J dropped 2 bases, with 5 bases sitting between them. The DNA of the CDR3 is TGCGCCAGCAGCCCTAACACAGATACGCAGTATTTT. This codes for CASSPNTDTQYF.

The CDR3 reads CSVDGRDRDRGYGYTF. The DNA for the CDR3 is TGCAGCGTTGATGGTAGGGACAGAGATCGGGGCTATGGCTACACCTTC. The chain employs TRBV29-1 and TRBJ1-2; 7 bases are a match to TRBD1. J lost 4 bases, V lost 3 bases, and 14 bases had no gene match. Germline V gene sequence: CDR1 SQVTM, CDR2 ANQGSEA. This CDR3 has 16 amino acids.

The V gene is TRBV28, the J gene TRBJ2-5; 12 bases agree with TRBD2. The CDR3 totals 18 residues. The J segment lost 4 bases and the V segment lost 11 bases, leaving 20 bases of the junction unmatched. The germline V gene encodes CDR1 MDHEN and CDR2 SYDVKM. This CDR3 is CAPSLRLAGGVSAETQYF. The CDR3, as DNA: TGTGCCCCCAGTTTAAGGCTAGCGGGGGGGGTGTCTGCAGAGACCCAGTACTTC.

V and J are TRBV6-5 and TRBJ2-2; no clear D gene. Trimming shortened V by 2 bases and J by 0 bases, and 4 bases separated the two germline ends. The CDR3 runs 14 residues. Germline loops: CDR1 MNHEY, CDR2 SVGAGI. This CDR3 is CASSYGANTGELFF. The CDR3 DNA reads TGTGCCAGCAGTTACGGCGCGAACACCGGGGAGCTGTTTTTT.

This chain links TRBV7-2 with TRBJ2-1; 8 nucleotides agree with TRBD2. Germline V CDR1 and CDR2: SGHTA, FQGNSA. The V segment lost 4 bases and the J segment 7 bases; nucleotides outside the gene matches: 9. The CDR3 is 15 amino acids. CDR3 in amino acids: CASSSPGLVLNEQFF. Here the CDR3 DNA reads TGTGCCAGCAGCTCCCCGGGACTAGTCTTAAATGAGCAGTTCTTC.

V and J are TRBV12-5 and TRBJ1-2; possibly TRBD1 for D (5 bases). The length of the CDR3 is 12 residues. V was cut by 6 bases and J by 8 bases, with 13 bases left in between. Germline V gives CDR1 LGHNT, CDR2 FRNRAP. CDR3 in amino acids: CASGPTWGGYTF. DNA for the CDR3: TGTGCTAGTGGCCCAACCTGGGGGGGCTACACCTTC.

In its sample, this clone was seen once. The chain is built from TRBV6-5 and TRBJ2-1; possible D gene TRBD2, 6 bases. The V gene lost 5 bases and the J gene lost 0 bases, with 11 bases spanning the gap. This CDR3 contains 15 residues. Germline V gives CDR1 MNHEY, CDR2 SVGAGI. The CDR3 DNA is TGTGCCAGCAGTCCTCTTAGCGGCTCCTACAATGAGCAGTTCTTC. It is translated as CASSPLSGSYNEQFF.

In DNA, the CDR3 is TGCGCCAGCAGCTTGGCTGGGACAGGGAATGGCTACACCTTC. It yields the protein CASSLAGTGNGYTF. The J gene is TRBJ1-2, the V gene TRBV5-1; 9 nucleotides match TRBD1. Germline trimming cut 0 bases from V and 6 bases from J; bases unmatched to any gene: 3. The CDR3 is 14 residues long. CDR1 is SGHRS, CDR2 YFSETQ, per germline.

In this sample, this clone turned up a few times. This chain joins TRBV6-4 and TRBJ2-7; 10 nucleotides match TRBD1. Per germline, CDR1 MRHNA and CDR2 SNTAGT. The CDR3 sequence is 13 residues long. The junction had 4 bases not matched to a gene; V was cut back by 8 bases and J by 3 bases. The CDR3 sequence: CASDRGLCYEQYF. CDR3 DNA sequence: TGTGCCAGCGACAGGGGGCTATGCTACGAGCAGTACTTC.

In its sample, this clone was seen a few times. The chain couples TRBV11-2 to TRBJ2-2; 12 bases are a match to TRBD1. After removal of 5 bases from V and 7 bases from J, the junction contained 8 bases not matched to a gene. This CDR3 region has 16 residues. Germline V lookup: CDR1 SGHAT, CDR2 FQNNGV. As DNA, the CDR3 is TGTGCCAGCAGCCTAACCGGGACAGGGGGCATCGGGGAGCTGTTTTTT. As protein: CASSLTGTGGIGELFF.